The rows below give T cell receptor beta chains drawn from one sample of a study of blood T cells in healthy people across ages. TCRdb recomputed calls from the 5' RACE reads with MiXCR, one row per CDR3 protein. This table holds some 890,000 distinct CDR3 sequences, roughly 28% found once. Another study also made use of these data, one on T cells of mothers and their children.

Sequenced: blood. The source of these receptors is a woman aged 40 to 50 in good health. Both conserved end residues are part of each CDR3. D genes are given only for firm matches. Part of the rows lack a size; the others show once, few, many or a class for expanded clones.

v_call	clone_size	j_call	d_call	cdr3_nt	cdr3_aa
TRBV12-3/TRBV12-4	many	TRBJ1-4	TRBD1	TGTGCCAGCAGCCCGGGACAGGGGTTATCTTATGAAAAACTGTTTTTT	CASSPGQGLSYEKLFF
TRBV28	NA	TRBJ1-5	NA	TGTGCCAGCACCGGGCCCCGTGGCCAGCCCCAGCATTTT	CASTGPRGQPQHF
TRBV4-1	NA	TRBJ2-3	NA	TGCGCCAGCAGCCAACGGCAGTGGGGCACAGATACGCAGTATTTT	CASSQRQWGTDTQYF
TRBV11-2	many	TRBJ2-7	NA	TGTGCCTCATATCCGCGTGTGCGCAGGCAGTACTTC	CASYPRVRRQYF
TRBV7-2	few	TRBJ1-2	NA	TGTGCCAGCAGCTTAGCGTCAGGGAATCTCTATGGCTACACCTTC	CASSLASGNLYGYTF
TRBV7-2	NA	TRBJ1-1	TRBD1	TGTGCCAGCAGCTTACGCCCGGGACAGCGGGGGAATGGCCCTGAAGCTTTCTTT	CASSLRPGQRGNGPEAFF
TRBV7-3	NA	TRBJ2-1	TRBD2	TGTGCCAGCAGCTTAGGGACTAGCGGGGGTTCGAGCTCCTACAATGAGCAGTTCTTC	CASSLGTSGGSSSYNEQFF
TRBV20-1	few	TRBJ2-1	TRBD2	TGCAGTGCAAACCCAGCGGGGGGCTCCTACAATGAGCAGTTCTTC	CSANPAGGSYNEQFF
TRBV9	few	TRBJ2-1	TRBD2	TGTGCCAGCAGCTCAGGGCCTAGCGGGGGTCCCTACAATGAGCAGTTCTTC	CASSSGPSGGPYNEQFF
TRBV12-3/TRBV12-4	many	TRBJ2-1	NA	TGTGCCAGCAGTCCGATATCTTCGAATGAGCAGTTCTTC	CASSPISSNEQFF
TRBV7-9	NA	TRBJ1-5	NA	TGTGCCAGCAGACTAAAATTTGGAGGGGCAGAGAGCCTTAATCAGCCCCAGCATTTT	CASRLKFGGAESLNQPQHF
TRBV7-9	NA	TRBJ1-1	NA	TGTGCCAGCAGCCGCCGAGGAGGGGCGGGTACTGAAGCTTTCTTT	CASSRRGGAGTEAFF
TRBV7-2	few	TRBJ2-6	NA	TGTGCCAGCGGCCTCCGATGGGGATCTGGGGCCAACGTCCTGACTTTC	CASGLRWGSGANVLTF
TRBV20-1	NA	TRBJ1-4	NA	TGCAGTGCTGGAGTGGGGGCCGCTGAAAAACTGTTTTTT	CSAGVGAAEKLFF
TRBV5-3	few	TRBJ2-7	NA	TGTGCCAGAGTAGACAGATACGAGCAGTACTTC	CARVDRYEQYF
TRBV20-1	NA	TRBJ2-3	NA	TGCAGTGCTAGAAAGGGGGTTGGAGATACGCAGTATTTT	CSARKGVGDTQYF
TRBV7-2	once	TRBJ2-7	TRBD1	TGTGCCAGCAGCTTTGGGACAGGGTTCTCCTACGAGCAGTACTTC	CASSFGTGFSYEQYF
TRBV27	many	TRBJ2-5	NA	TGTGCCAGCAGTACCAGGACGTCGGGAGAGACCCAGTACTTC	CASSTRTSGETQYF
TRBV10-3	NA	TRBJ2-1	NA	TGTGCCATCAGTGGGGCGAGGTTCGGCGCCCCAGAATCCTACAATGAGCAGTTCTTC	CAISGARFGAPESYNEQFF
TRBV7-2	NA	TRBJ1-1	NA	TGTGCCACCTCTATTGGGAGGGACACTGAAGCTTTCTTT	CATSIGRDTEAFF
TRBV7-2	NA	TRBJ1-6	TRBD1	TGTGCCAGCAGCCGACAGGGGTCGAACTATAATTCACCCCTCCACTTT	CASSRQGSNYNSPLHF
TRBV7-9	NA	TRBJ2-5	NA	TGTGTCAGCAGCTTACTCCCTCAAGAGACCCAGTACTTC	CVSSLLPQETQYF
TRBV7-9	few	TRBJ2-5	NA	TGTGCCAGCAGCCGCCGAGCGGCCAGGATTAGCCAAGAGACCCAGTACTTC	CASSRRAARISQETQYF
TRBV7-9	few	TRBJ1-6	NA	TGTGCCAGCAGCTTAGCTGGCACGAGCTCCTATAATTCACCCCTCCACTTT	CASSLAGTSSYNSPLHF
TRBV18	NA	TRBJ2-1	TRBD2	TGTGCCAGCTCACCACGACTAGCGGGAATCGATAAGGATGAGCAGTTCTTC	CASSPRLAGIDKDEQFF
TRBV7-9	few	TRBJ1-2	TRBD1	TGTGCCAGCAGCCCCCCCCGACAGGGCAGGAACTATGGCTACACCTTC	CASSPPRQGRNYGYTF
TRBV19	NA	TRBJ2-6	NA	TGTGCCAGTAGATGGACAGCTGGGGCCAACGTCCTGACTTTC	CASRWTAGANVLTF
TRBV7-9	NA	TRBJ2-7	TRBD2	TGTGCCAGCAGCTCACTAGCGGGCTCCGAGCAGTACTTC	CASSSLAGSEQYF
TRBV7-9	NA	TRBJ1-4	TRBD1	TGTGCCAGCAGCCCTACTTCCGGGACAGGGAAAGAAAAACTGTTTTTT	CASSPTSGTGKEKLFF
TRBV5-5	few	TRBJ2-3	NA	TGTGCCAGCAGCTTGGAAGGCAGGGAAGTCACAGATACGCAGTATTTT	CASSLEGREVTDTQYF
TRBV11-2	few	TRBJ2-3	NA	TGTGCCAGCAGCTATCCAGGGTCTCGCGCAGATACGCAGTATTTT	CASSYPGSRADTQYF
TRBV5-1	NA	TRBJ2-5	NA	TGCGCCAGCATGACGGGGAGTTCGTACCAAGAGACCCAGTACTTC	CASMTGSSYQETQYF